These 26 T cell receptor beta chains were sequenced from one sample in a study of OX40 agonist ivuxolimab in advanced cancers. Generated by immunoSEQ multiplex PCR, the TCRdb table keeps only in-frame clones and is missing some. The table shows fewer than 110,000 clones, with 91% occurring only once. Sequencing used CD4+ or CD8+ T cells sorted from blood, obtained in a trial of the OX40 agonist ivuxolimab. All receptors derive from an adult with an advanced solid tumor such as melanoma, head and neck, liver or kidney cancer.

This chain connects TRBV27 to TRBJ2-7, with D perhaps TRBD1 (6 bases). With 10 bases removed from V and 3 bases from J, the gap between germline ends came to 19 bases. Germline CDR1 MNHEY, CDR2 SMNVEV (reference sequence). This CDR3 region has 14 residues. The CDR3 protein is CATRPDSAGYEQYF. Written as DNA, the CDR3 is TGTGCCACCCGTCCGGACAGTGCGGGCTACGAGCAGTACTTC.

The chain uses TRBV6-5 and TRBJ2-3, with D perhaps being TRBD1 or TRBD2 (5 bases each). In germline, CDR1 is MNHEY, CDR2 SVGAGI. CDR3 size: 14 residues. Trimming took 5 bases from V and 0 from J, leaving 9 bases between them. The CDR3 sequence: CASSGGASTDTQYF. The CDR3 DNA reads TGTGCCAGCAGTGGGGGTGCTAGCACAGATACGCAGTATTTT.

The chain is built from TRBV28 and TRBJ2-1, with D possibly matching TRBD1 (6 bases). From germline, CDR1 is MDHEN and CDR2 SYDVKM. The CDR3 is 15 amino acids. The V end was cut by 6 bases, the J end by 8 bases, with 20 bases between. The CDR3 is CASSPTVLGADEQFF. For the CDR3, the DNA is TGTGCCAGCAGCCCCACGGTCCTGGGGGCCGATGAGCAGTTCTTC.

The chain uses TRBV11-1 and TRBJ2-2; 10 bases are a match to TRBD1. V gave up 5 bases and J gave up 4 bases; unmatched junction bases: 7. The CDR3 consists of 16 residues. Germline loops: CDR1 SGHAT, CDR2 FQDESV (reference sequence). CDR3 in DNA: TGTGCCAGCAGCGCCGGACAGGGGGTGGCCACCGGGGAGCTGTTTTTT. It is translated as CASSAGQGVATGELFF.

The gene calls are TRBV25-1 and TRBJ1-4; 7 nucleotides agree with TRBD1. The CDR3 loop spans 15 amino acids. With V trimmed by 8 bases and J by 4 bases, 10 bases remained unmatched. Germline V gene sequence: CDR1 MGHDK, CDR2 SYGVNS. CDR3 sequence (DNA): TGTGCCAGCGGAGACAGGGAGGCCGGTAATGAAAAACTGTTTTTT. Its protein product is CASGDREAGNEKLFF.

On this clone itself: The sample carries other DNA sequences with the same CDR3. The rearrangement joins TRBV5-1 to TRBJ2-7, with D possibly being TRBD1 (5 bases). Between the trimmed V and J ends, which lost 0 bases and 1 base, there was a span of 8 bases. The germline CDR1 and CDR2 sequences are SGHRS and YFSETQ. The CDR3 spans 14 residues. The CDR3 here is CASSLGGASYEQYF. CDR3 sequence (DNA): TGCGCCAGCAGCTTGGGTGGGGCTTCCTACGAGCAGTACTTC.

Here the CDR3 reads CASSYIPQGTTDTQYF. Written as DNA, the CDR3 is TGTGCCAGCAGTTATATACCGCAGGGGACCACAGATACGCAGTATTTT. The J gene is TRBJ2-3, the V gene TRBV6-5; D is perhaps TRBD1 (6 bases). From germline, CDR1 is MNHEY and CDR2 SVGAGI. The length of the CDR3 is 16 residues. V gave up 3 bases and J gave up 2 bases, with 15 bases separating them.

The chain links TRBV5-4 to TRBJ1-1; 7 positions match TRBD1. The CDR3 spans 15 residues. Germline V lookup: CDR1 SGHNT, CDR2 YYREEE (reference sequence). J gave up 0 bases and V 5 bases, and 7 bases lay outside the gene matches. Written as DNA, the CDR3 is TGTGCCAGCAGACCCCAACAGGGGATGAACACTGAAGCTTTCTTT. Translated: CASRPQQGMNTEAFF.

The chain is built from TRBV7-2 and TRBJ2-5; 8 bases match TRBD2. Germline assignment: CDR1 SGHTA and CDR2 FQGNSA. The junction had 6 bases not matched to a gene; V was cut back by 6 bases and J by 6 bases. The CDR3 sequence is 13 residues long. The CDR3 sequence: CASRAGATKTQYF. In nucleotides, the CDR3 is TGTGCCAGCAGAGCGGGAGCCACCAAGACCCAGTACTTC.

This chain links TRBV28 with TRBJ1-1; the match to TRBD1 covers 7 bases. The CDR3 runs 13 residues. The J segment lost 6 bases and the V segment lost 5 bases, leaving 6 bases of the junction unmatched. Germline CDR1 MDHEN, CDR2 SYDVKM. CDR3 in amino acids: CASSLGGWSEAFF. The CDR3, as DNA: TGTGCCAGCAGTCTAGGGGGCTGGTCTGAAGCTTTCTTT.

CDR3: CASKSLNQPQHF. The CDR3 bases are TGTGCCAGCAAGTCCCTCAATCAGCCCCAGCATTTT. The chain has TRBV2 and TRBJ1-5; D gene ambiguous. The V gene lost 7 bases and the J gene lost 3 bases, with 7 bases spanning the gap. From germline, CDR1 is SNHLY and CDR2 FYNNEI. The CDR3 is 12 amino acids. The full variable domain, its missing parts supplied by reference TRBV2 and TRBJ1-5, is EPEVTQTPSHQVTQMGQEVILRCVPISNHLYFYWYRQILGQKVEFLVSFYNNEISEKSEIFDDQFSVERPDGSNFTLKIRSTKLEDSAMYFCASKSLNQPQHFGDGTRLSIL.

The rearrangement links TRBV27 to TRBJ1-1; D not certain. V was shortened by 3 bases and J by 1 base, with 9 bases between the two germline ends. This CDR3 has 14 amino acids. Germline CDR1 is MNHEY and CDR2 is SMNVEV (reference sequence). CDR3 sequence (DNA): TGTGCCAGCAGTTTTGAAGCACAGAACACTGAAGCTTTCTTT. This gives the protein CASSFEAQNTEAFF.

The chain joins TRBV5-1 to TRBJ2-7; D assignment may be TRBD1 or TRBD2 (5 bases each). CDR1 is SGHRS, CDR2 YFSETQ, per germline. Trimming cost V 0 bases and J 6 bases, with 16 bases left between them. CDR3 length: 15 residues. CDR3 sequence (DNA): TGCGCCAGCAGCTTGGGAGGGGATCAGATCGGCGAGCAGTACTTC. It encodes CASSLGGDQIGEQYF.

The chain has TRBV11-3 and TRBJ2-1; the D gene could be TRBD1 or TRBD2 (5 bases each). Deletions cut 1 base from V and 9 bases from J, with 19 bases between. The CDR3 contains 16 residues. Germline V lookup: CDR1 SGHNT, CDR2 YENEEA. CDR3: CASSLAGGSQLGEQFF. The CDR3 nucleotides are TGTGCCAGCAGCTTAGCTGGGGGATCCCAATTGGGTGAGCAGTTCTTC.

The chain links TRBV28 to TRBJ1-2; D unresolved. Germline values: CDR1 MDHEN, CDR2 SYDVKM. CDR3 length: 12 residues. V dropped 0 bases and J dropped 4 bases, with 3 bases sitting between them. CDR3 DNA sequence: TGTGCCAGCAGTTTATGGGTCTATGGCTACACCTTC. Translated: CASSLWVYGYTF.

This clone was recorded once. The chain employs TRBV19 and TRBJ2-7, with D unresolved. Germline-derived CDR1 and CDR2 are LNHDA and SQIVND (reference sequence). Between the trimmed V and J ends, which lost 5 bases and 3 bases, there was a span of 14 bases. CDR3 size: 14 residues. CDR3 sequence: CASSAHYRYYEQYF. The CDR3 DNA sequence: TGTGCCAGTAGTGCCCATTACCGATACTACGAGCAGTACTTC.

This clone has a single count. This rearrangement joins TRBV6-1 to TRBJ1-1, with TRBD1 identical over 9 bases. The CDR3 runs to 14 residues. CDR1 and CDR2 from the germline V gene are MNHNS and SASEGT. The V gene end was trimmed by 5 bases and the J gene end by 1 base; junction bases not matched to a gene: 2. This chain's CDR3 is CASSKQGANTEAFF. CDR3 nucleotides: TGTGCCAGCAGTAAACAGGGGGCGAACACTGAAGCTTTCTTT.

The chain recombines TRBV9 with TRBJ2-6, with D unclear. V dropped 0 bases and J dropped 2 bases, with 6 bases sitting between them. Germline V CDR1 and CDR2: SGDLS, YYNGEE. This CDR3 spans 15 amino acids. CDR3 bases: TGTGCCAGCAGCGTAGTAGGGACTGGGGCCAACGTCCTGACTTTC. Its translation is CASSVVGTGANVLTF.

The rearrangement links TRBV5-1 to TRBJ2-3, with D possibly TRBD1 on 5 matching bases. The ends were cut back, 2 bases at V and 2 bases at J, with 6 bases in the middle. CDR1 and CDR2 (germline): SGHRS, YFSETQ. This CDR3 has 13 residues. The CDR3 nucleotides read TGCGCCAGCAGCTTCAGGGACACAGATACGCAGTATTTT. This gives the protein CASSFRDTDTQYF.

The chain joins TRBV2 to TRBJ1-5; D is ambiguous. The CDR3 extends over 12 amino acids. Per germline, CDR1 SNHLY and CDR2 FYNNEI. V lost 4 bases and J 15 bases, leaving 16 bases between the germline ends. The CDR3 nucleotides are TGTGCCAGCAGTGTTTCATCCCGCCCCGGGCATTTT. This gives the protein CASSVSSRPGHF.

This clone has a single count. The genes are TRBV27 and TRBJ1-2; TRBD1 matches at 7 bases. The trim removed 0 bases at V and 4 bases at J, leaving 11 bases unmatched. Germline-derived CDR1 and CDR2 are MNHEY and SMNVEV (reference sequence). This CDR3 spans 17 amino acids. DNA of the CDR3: TGTGCCAGCAGTTTATCGGCAGTTGCAGGGGGTGGCTATGGCTACACCTTC. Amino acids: CASSLSAVAGGGYGYTF.

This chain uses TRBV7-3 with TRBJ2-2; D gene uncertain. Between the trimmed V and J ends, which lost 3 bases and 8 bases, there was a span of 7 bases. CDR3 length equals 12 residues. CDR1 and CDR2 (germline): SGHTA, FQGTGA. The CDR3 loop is CASSFSEGELFF. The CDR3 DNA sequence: TGTGCCAGCAGCTTCTCCGAAGGGGAGCTGTTTTTT. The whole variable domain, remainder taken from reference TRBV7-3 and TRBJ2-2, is GAGVSQTPSNKVTEKGKYVELRCDPISGHTALYWYRQSLGQGPEFLIYFQGTGAADDSGLPNDRFFAVRPEGSVSTLKIQRTERGDSAVYLCASSFSEGELFFGEGSRLTVL.

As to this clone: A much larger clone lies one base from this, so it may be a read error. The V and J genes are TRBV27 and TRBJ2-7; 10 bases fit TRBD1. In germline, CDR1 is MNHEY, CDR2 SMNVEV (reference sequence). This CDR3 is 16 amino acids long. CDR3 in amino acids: CTSSLVAGQGTYEQYF. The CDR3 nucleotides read TGTACCAGCAGTTTGGTCGCGGGACAGGGGACCTACGAGCAGTACTTC.

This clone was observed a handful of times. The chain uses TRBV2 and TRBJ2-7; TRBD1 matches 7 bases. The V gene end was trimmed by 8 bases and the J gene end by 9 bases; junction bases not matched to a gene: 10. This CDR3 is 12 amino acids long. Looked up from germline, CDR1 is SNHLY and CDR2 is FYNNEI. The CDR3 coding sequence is TGTGCCAGCGTAATGGGACAGTCCAGGCAGTACTTC. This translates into CASVMGQSRQYF.

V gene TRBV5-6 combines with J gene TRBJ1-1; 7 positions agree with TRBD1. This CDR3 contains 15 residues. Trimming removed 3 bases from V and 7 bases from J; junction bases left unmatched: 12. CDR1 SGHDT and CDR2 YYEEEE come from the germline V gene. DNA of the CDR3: TGTGCCAGCAGCTCCGTTATAACAGGGGAGGATGAAGCTTTCTTT. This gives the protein CASSSVITGEDEAFF.

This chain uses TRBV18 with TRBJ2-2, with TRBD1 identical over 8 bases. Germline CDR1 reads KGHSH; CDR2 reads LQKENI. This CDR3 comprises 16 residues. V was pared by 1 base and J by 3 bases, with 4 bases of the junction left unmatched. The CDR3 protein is CASSPQDRVHTGELFF. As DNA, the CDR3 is TGTGCCAGCTCACCACAGGACAGGGTCCACACCGGGGAGCTGTTTTTT.